The 10 T cell receptor delta chains below all came from one sample that was sequenced in a study of delta chains in infants with herpesvirus infections. PBMC RNA was reverse transcribed using gamma-chain- and delta-chain-specific primers. TCRdb re-identified clones in the RT-PCR reads via CATT. Of hundreds of delta-chain clones listed, roughly two thirds are singletons. This specimen was peripheral blood, taken at time point 1 of longitudinal follow-up. The receptors were sampled from a human donor who was a Ugandan infant, either HIV-exposed or HIV-unexposed (not recorded which).

This clone qualifies as medium-sized. A far larger clone is just one base off, so this is likely a read error. V and J are TRDV1 and TRDJ1, with 8 bases that match TRDD3. Germline-derived CDR1 and CDR2 are TSWWSYY and QGS. The ends lost 5 bases at V and 6 bases at J; junction bases unmatched: 29. This CDR3 has 21 residues. This CDR3 reads CALGKTALHPVLGAEPNKLIF. CDR3 coding DNA: TGTGCTCTTGGGAAAACGGCCCTTCACCCCGTACTGGGGGCCGAACCAAATAAACTCATCTTT.

This clone was picked up one time. A read error is the likely source, as a far larger clone sits one nucleotide away. This same CDR3 is encoded by further DNA sequences in the sample. The chain combines TRDV2 with TRDJ1; 11 bases are shared with TRDD3. The J segment lost 5 bases and the V segment lost 1 base, leaving 8 bases of the junction unmatched. The CDR3 loop spans 16 amino acids. Germline lookup yields CDR1 GEAIGNYY and CDR2 EKD. In nucleotides, the CDR3 is TGTGCCTGTGACACTTTACTGGGGGATATGGCTGATAAACTCATCTTT. Protein sequence: CACDTLLGDMADKLIF.

A note on this clone: It differs at one base from a far larger clone, so likely a read error. This CDR3 is also generated by other DNA sequences in the sample. The chain is built from TRDV1 and TRDJ1; 8 positions match TRDD3. Trimming at V came to 2 bases and at J to 6 bases, leaving 26 bases not matched to a gene. Germline V gives CDR1 TSWWSYY, CDR2 QGS. The CDR3 is 21 amino acids. The CDR3 coding sequence is TGTGCTCTTGGGGAAACGGCTCTTCACCCCGTACTGGGGGCCGAACCAAATAAACTCATCTTT. This gives the protein CALGETALHPVLGAEPNKLIF.

This clone was found a few times. This likely traces to a read error, being one base from a far larger clone. The same CDR3 arises from other DNA sequences in this sample as well. J is TRDJ1 and V is TRDV1, with 8 bases that match TRDD3. The CDR3 has 21 residues. Germline trimming cut 2 bases from V and 6 bases from J; bases unmatched to any gene: 26. Germline V gene lookup returns CDR1 TSWWSYY and CDR2 QGS. The CDR3 DNA sequence: TGTGCTCTTGGGGAAACAGCCCTTCACCCCGTACTGGGGGCCGAACCAAATAAACTCATCTTT. Translated, it gives CALGETALHPVLGAEPNKLIF.

The CDR3: CACDYTSGLGENKLIF. The CDR3 bases are TGTGCCTGTGATTACACCTCCGGACTGGGGGAAAATAAACTCATCTTT. The V and J genes are TRDV2 and TRDJ1; the match to TRDD3 covers 9 bases. This CDR3 comprises 16 residues. J lost 6 bases, V lost 4 bases, and 14 bases had no gene match. Germline V gene data show CDR1 as GEAIGNYY and CDR2 as EKD.

Concerning this clone itself: A far larger clone is off by one base, so a read error is likely. This chain connects TRDV3 to TRDJ1; no definite D call. This CDR3 comprises 12 residues. V was clipped by 5 bases and J by 2 bases, with 12 bases between them. Germline assignment: CDR1 TVYSNPD and CDR2 GDNSRS (reference sequence). The CDR3 nucleotides are TGTGCCCTCACACGGCCGACCGATAAACTCATCTTT. It translates to CALTRPTDKLIF.

In its sample, this clone was seen a few times. With only one base between it and a far larger clone, this is likely a read error. The chain joins TRDV2 to TRDJ1; TRDD3 aligns across 11 bases. There are 16 residues in the CDR3. Per the germline V gene, CDR1 is GEAIGNYY and CDR2 is EKD. V trimming: 1 base; J trimming: 2 bases; junction bases outside the gene matches: 5. In DNA form, the CDR3 reads TGTGCCTGTGACACTTTACTGGGGGATATGACCGATAAACTCATCTTT. Protein sequence: CACDTLLGDMTDKLIF.

As regards this clone: With only one base between it and a far larger clone, this is likely a read error. The gene calls are TRDV1 and TRDJ1, with TRDD3 matching over 9 bases. V lost 4 bases and J lost 2; bases outside the gene matches: 17. The CDR3 is made up of 19 amino acids. Germline V gene lookup returns CDR1 TSWWSYY and CDR2 QGS. CDR3 region: CALGATSLRGYGLTDKLIF. The CDR3 DNA reads as TGTGCTCTTGGGGCCACAAGCCTACGGGGATACGGGTTGACCGATAAACTCATCTTT.

This clone was seen just once. One junction end disagrees with the germline gene, perhaps due to a read error. The chain uses TRDV2 and TRDJ1; 11 nucleotides line up with TRDD3. The CDR3 totals 16 residues. Germline V CDR1 and CDR2: GEAIGNYY, EKD. CDR3 nucleotides: TGTGCCTGTGACCCTTTACTGGGGGATATGGCCGATAGACTCATCTTT. Amino acid sequence: CACDPLLGDMADRLIF.

About this clone itself: The TCRdb protein comes from a much larger clone and disagrees with this DNA's translation at residue 8, likely due to a read error; the protein given here is derived from the DNA. V and J are TRDV1 and TRDJ1; TRDD3 aligns across 8 bases. CDR3 length: 21 residues. Germline CDR1 and CDR2: TSWWSYY and QGS. The trim removed 2 bases at V and 6 bases at J, leaving 26 bases unmatched. DNA of the CDR3: TGTGCTCTTGGGGAAACGGCCCATCACCCCGTACTGGGGGCCGAACCAAATAAACTCATCTTT. Protein sequence: CALGETAHHPVLGAEPNKLIF.